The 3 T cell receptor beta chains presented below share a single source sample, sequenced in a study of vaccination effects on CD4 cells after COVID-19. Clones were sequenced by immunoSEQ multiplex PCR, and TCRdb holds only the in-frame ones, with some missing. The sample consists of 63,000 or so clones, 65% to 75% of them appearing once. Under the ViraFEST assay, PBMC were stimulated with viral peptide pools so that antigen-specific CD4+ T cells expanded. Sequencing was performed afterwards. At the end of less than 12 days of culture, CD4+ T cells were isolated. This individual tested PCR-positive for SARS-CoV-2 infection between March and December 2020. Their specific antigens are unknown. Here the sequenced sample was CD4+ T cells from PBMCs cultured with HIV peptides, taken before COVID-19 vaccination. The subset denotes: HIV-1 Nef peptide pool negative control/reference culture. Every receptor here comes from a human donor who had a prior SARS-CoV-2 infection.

In DNA form, the CDR3 reads TGTGCCAGCAGTGTCCAGCTTATTGGTGGCTACACCTTC. Residues: CASSVQLIGGYTF. This rearrangement joins TRBV6-2 or TRBV6-3 to TRBJ1-2; no clear D. Trimming pared 5 bases from V and 7 bases from J, leaving 14 bases between. The CDR3 is made up of 13 amino acids. The germline CDR1 and CDR2 sequences are MNHEY and SVGEGT.

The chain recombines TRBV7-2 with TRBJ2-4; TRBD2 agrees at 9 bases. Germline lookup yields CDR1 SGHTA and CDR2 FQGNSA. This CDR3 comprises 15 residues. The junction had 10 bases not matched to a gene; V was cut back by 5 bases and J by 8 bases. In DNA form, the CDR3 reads TGTGCCAGCAGCCCCCGGGCGGGAGGGGGGTACATTCAGTACTTC. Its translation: CASSPRAGGGYIQYF.

The CDR3 region is CASSWNLNGYTF. Written as DNA, the CDR3 is TGTGCCAGCAGCTGGAACTTGAATGGCTACACCTTC. This sequence joins TRBV7-2 and TRBJ1-2; D uncertain. The germline CDR1 and CDR2 sequences are SGHTA and FQGNSA. CDR3 length: 12 amino acids. Trimming stripped 4 bases from V and 6 bases from J, with 9 bases between.